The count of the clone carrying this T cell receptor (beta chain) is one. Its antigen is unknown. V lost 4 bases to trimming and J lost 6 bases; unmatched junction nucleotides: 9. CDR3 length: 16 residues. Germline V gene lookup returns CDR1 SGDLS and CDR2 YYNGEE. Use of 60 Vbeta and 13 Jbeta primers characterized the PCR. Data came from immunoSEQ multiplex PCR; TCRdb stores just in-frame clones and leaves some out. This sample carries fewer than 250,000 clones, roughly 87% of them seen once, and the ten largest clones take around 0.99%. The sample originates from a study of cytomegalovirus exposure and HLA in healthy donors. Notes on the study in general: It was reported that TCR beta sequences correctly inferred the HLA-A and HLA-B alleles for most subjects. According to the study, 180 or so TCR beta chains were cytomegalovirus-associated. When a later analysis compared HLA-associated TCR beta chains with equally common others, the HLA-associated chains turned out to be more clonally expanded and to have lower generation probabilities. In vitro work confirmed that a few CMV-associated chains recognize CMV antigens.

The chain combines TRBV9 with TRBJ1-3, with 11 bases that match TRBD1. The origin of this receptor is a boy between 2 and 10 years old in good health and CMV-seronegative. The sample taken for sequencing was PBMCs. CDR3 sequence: CASSPRTGGAENTIYF. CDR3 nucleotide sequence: TGTGCCAGCAGCCCACGGACAGGGGGCGCCGAAAACACCATATATTTT.